This TCR beta chain was recovered during a study of blood T cell repertoires in COVID-19 (dated by TCRdb to the early 2020s). Notes on the research overall: The collaborator samples originated in the United States, Italy and Spain and spanned the acute and convalescent phases of COVID-19. Samples came from the ongoing ImmuneRACE study (first 160 participants) plus 1,254 subjects from 6 global collaborators. The repertoires were released in a freely available public database meant as a resource for research on the immune response to SARS-CoV-2. HLA class I and class II types, where available, came from metadata supplied by the sample provider rather than from assay-based typing. The dataset comprised deeply sampled blood TCRbeta repertoires from subjects exposed to, actively infected with, or recovered from COVID-19. The sample metadata nearly always contained a de-identified subject ID, COVID-19 status, age in years and sex. The prospective study material was composed of cDNA or gDNA derived from T cells, B-cell-depleted T cells, or PBMCs.

TCRbeta CDR3 regions were amplified from genomic DNA using the immunoSEQ Assay, a bias-controlled multiplex PCR. Processing in the source paper ran as follows. Nucleated cell counts per sample were estimated from amplification of reference gene primers within the assay. To quantify the absolute abundance of each unique TCRbeta CDR3 rearrangement, sequence reads were collapsed and filtered. For each sample, productive Simpson clonality was calculated by taking the square root of Simpson's diversity index across productive rearrangements. Held by TCRdb, this immuneACCESS table contains in-frame sequences only and omits some clones. Under half of the omission traces to an unresolved V gene where checked; the cause of the rest is unknown. V and J calls and clone size are copied from that table; D and trimming were computed from the DNA. The sample profile shows fewer than 90,000 clones; roughly 87% of them were found once. The ten most abundant clones make up about 16% of the sample.

Comment on this clone: Its binding antigen is unknown. One base away there is no much larger clone; base qualities are not given.

Beyond this particular receptor, the publication reports: The amount of clinical and demographic metadata varied by source and participant and was provided uncurated.

The collaborating institutions used their own protocols to collect whole blood in K2EDTA tubes. For TCRbeta analysis, collaborators shipped samples as frozen whole blood, isolated PBMCs, or DNA extracted from either of those sample types. Sequenced sample: peripheral blood. This TCR came from a male donor with acute or convalescent COVID-19.

The DNA sequence reads TGTGCCAGCAGCCGGACTAGCGGGGGAGGCGATACGCAGTATTTT. This yields the protein CASSRTSGGGDTQYF. Recombination connected TRBV7-2 to TRBJ2-3, with 13 bases matching TRBD2. The germline V gene gives CDR1 as SGHTA and CDR2 as FQGNSA. For this chain, trimming is 5 bases at the V end and 6 bases at the J end, and the number of junction bases without a gene match is 5. From the cysteine up to the phenylalanine, the CDR3 has a length of 15 residues. The read is trimmed to its CDR3 DNA, 45 bases read in frame from base 1.